Below are 29 T cell receptor beta chains sequenced from a single sample in a study of blood T cell repertoires in COVID-19. Libraries were prepared by immunoSEQ multiplex PCR; TCRdb keeps only in-frame clonotypes and omits some of them. Seen here are fewer than 700,000 clones, roughly nine tenths observed once, and the top ten hold 7.8%. The sequencing sample was made of peripheral blood. The receptors were sampled from a woman aged 50 to 60 with COVID-19, enrolled during active disease.

This clone was detected only a few times. This chain links TRBV3-1 (or the pseudogene TRBV3-2) with TRBJ2-1, with TRBD2 identical over 11 bases. This CDR3 spans 16 amino acids. The V gene's germline CDR1 is LGHDT and CDR2 YNNKEL (reference sequence). The ends lost 4 bases at V and 8 bases at J; junction bases unmatched: 10. As DNA, the CDR3 is TGTGCCAGCAGCCTCCGGACTAGCGGGTTCAGTGATGAGCAGTTCTTC. Translating gives CASSLRTSGFSDEQFF.

V gene TRBV19 combines with J gene TRBJ1-5; TRBD1 might be the D (6 bases). Between the trimmed V and J ends, which lost 3 bases and 5 bases, there was a span of 14 bases. The CDR3 covers 15 residues. In germline, CDR1 is LNHDA, CDR2 SQIVND (reference sequence). CDR3 in amino acids: CASSIPWGPDQPQHF. CDR3 in DNA: TGTGCCAGTAGTATTCCGTGGGGGCCAGATCAGCCCCAGCATTTT.

The chain employs TRBV3-1 (or the pseudogene TRBV3-2) and TRBJ2-3; D ambiguous. V shed 4 bases and J shed 1 base, with 15 bases lying between them. Germline CDR1 reads LGHDT; CDR2 reads YNNKEL (reference sequence). The CDR3 is 16 amino acids. This CDR3 is CASSPGRNWGTDTQYF. The CDR3 DNA reads as TGTGCCAGCAGCCCCGGCAGGAATTGGGGCACAGATACGCAGTATTTT.

V and J are TRBV5-4 and TRBJ2-1; a weak D match, TRBD2 (6 bases). V was cut by 7 bases and J by 9 bases, with 17 bases left in between. The CDR3 totals 13 residues. Germline V CDR1 and CDR2: SGHNT, YYREEE (reference sequence). CDR3 nucleotide sequence: TGTGCCAGCGGACTACCTAGCGTCGGTGAGCAGTTCTTC. It is translated as CASGLPSVGEQFF.

A note on this clone: Other DNA sequences from this sample encode an identical CDR3 as well. The V call is TRBV5-1, the J call TRBJ2-7, with TRBD1 as a possible D gene (6 bases). V lost 2 bases and J 1 base, leaving 7 bases between the germline ends. The CDR3 extends over 13 amino acids. Germline CDR1 reads SGHRS; CDR2 reads YFSETQ. As DNA, the CDR3 is TGCGCCAGCAGCTTAGGACAGTCCTACGAGCAGTACTTC. Translated: CASSLGQSYEQYF.

The CDR3 sequence: CASTPRSGGTDTQYF. Written as DNA, the CDR3 is TGTGCCAGCACCCCCCGGTCGGGGGGCACAGATACGCAGTATTTT. This chain links TRBV5-4 with TRBJ2-3, with a weak D call TRBD2 (6 bases). Trimming cost V 6 bases and J 1 base, with 15 bases left between them. The germline gives CDR1 SGHNT, CDR2 YYREEE (reference sequence). The CDR3 has 15 residues.

The chain joins TRBV4-1 to TRBJ1-5, with D unclear. CDR3 length: 17 amino acids. Trimming cost V 0 bases and J 2 bases, with 14 bases left between them. Germline V gene lookup returns CDR1 MGHRA and CDR2 YSYEKL. CDR3 region: CASSQEVPPGGNQPQHF. CDR3 nucleotide sequence: TGCGCCAGCAGCCAAGAGGTACCCCCCGGGGGCAATCAGCCCCAGCATTTT.

This chain uses TRBV5-5 with TRBJ1-2, with 7 positions matching TRBD1. CDR1 and CDR2 from the germline V gene are SGHKS and YYEKEE (reference sequence). There are 14 residues in the CDR3. With 2 bases clipped from V and 6 bases from J, the junction kept 7 bases outside the gene matches. CDR3 in DNA: TGTGCCAGCAGCTTCCCCGACAGGGTGGATGGCTACACCTTC. Translating gives CASSFPDRVDGYTF.

The chain links TRBV6-5 to TRBJ1-1, with D unresolved. Germline V lookup: CDR1 MNHEY, CDR2 SVGAGI. CDR3 size: 13 residues. The germline V and J ends were trimmed by 5 bases and 5 bases, with 12 bases remaining between them. Here the CDR3 reads CASSPGLGTEAFF. Here the CDR3 DNA reads TGTGCCAGCAGTCCCGGGTTAGGTACTGAAGCTTTCTTT.

This chain joins TRBV7-2 and TRBJ2-7, with 12 bases identical to TRBD1. Germline-derived CDR1 and CDR2 are SGHTA and FQGNSA. The CDR3 length is 16 residues. V lost 3 bases to trimming and J lost 2 bases; unmatched junction nucleotides: 5. In DNA, the CDR3 is TGTGCCAGCAGCTTCGAAGGGACAGGGGGCGCCTACGAGCAGTACTTC. Protein: CASSFEGTGGAYEQYF.

This chain connects TRBV5-6 to TRBJ1-4; a weak D match, TRBD1 (6 bases). This CDR3 is built from 14 residues. Looked up from germline, CDR1 is SGHDT and CDR2 is YYEEEE. V lost 4 bases and J lost 6, with 13 bases in between. CDR3 region: CASSKGGAYEKLFF. CDR3 coding DNA: TGTGCCAGCAGCAAGGGGGGGGCGTATGAAAAACTGTTTTTT.

The V and J genes are TRBV27 and TRBJ2-1; 8 bases fit TRBD1. Germline V lookup: CDR1 MNHEY, CDR2 SMNVEV (reference sequence). The trim removed 2 bases at V and 7 bases at J, leaving 7 bases unmatched. This CDR3 contains 15 residues. As DNA, the CDR3 is TGTGCCAGCAGTTTAAGGGGGCAGGGGGCTAATGAGCAGTTCTTC. Translation gives CASSLRGQGANEQFF.

Notes on this clone: This sample also contains other DNA sequences that code for the same CDR3. This chain joins TRBV2 and TRBJ2-3; TRBD2 aligns across 7 bases. J gave up 6 bases and V 5 bases, and 5 bases lay outside the gene matches. Per germline, CDR1 SNHLY and CDR2 FYNNEI. The CDR3 runs 13 residues. DNA of the CDR3: TGTGCCAGCAGTAGACTAGCAGGTGATACGCAGTATTTT. It specifies CASSRLAGDTQYF.

The chain links TRBV10-3 to TRBJ1-3; D is perhaps TRBD1 (5 bases). The germline V gene encodes CDR1 ENHRY and CDR2 SYGVKD. V was cut by 7 bases and J by 0 bases, with 10 bases left in between. This CDR3 is built from 14 residues. For the CDR3, the DNA is TGTGCCATCAATGGGGGGAGCTCTGGAAACACCATATATTTT. The encoded protein is CAINGGSSGNTIYF.

The rearrangement joins TRBV15 to TRBJ2-3, with D perhaps matching TRBD1 (6 bases). Trimming removed 7 bases at V and 0 bases at J, with 11 bases between. The CDR3 is made up of 14 amino acids. Germline CDR1 LNHNV, CDR2 YYDKDF (reference sequence). Here the CDR3 DNA reads TGTGCCACCACCAGGGACATCAGCACAGATACGCAGTATTTT. This translates into CATTRDISTDTQYF.

This clone was seen once. The rearrangement uses TRBV27 and TRBJ2-7; 7 bases agree with TRBD1. This CDR3 comprises 15 residues. The V and J ends lost 4 bases and 3 bases, in that order; junction bases with no gene match: 9. Per the germline V gene, CDR1 is MNHEY and CDR2 is SMNVEV (reference sequence). The CDR3 coding sequence is TGTGCCAGCAGTTCGACAGGGACCGGACTCTACGAGCAGTACTTC. Protein product: CASSSTGTGLYEQYF.

This clone was counted once. The V and J genes are TRBV4-2 and TRBJ1-3; 11 nucleotides agree with TRBD1. The V and J ends lost 2 bases and 4 bases, in that order; junction bases with no gene match: 7. In germline, CDR1 is LGHNA, CDR2 YNFKEQ. This CDR3 region has 17 residues. DNA for the CDR3: TGTGCCAGCAGCCAACCGGGACAGGGGGATTTCGGAAACACCATATATTTT. It codes for CASSQPGQGDFGNTIYF.

This clone was seen more than once but under ten times. The chain combines TRBV21-1 with TRBJ2-6; TRBD2 is taken as the D call from the table, unchecked against the DNA. TRBV21-1 is assigned pseudogene status. CDR3 length equals 14 residues. Here the CDR3 DNA reads TGTGCCAGCCCCTTTTTCTCTGGGGCCAACGTCCTGACTTTC. It encodes CASPFFSGANVLTF.

The CDR3: CASSQDRPSGGGSYNEQFF. For the CDR3, the DNA is TGTGCCAGCAGCCAAGATCGGCCTAGCGGGGGAGGGTCCTACAATGAGCAGTTCTTC. The rearrangement links TRBV3-1 (or the pseudogene TRBV3-2) to TRBJ2-1, with TRBD2 matching 10 bases. Germline V gene sequence: CDR1 LGHDT, CDR2 YNNKEL (reference sequence). V trimming: 0 bases; J trimming: 1 base; junction bases outside the gene matches: 9. CDR3 size: 19 residues.

The chain has TRBV10-2 and TRBJ2-1; no reliable D call. V was pared by 0 bases and J by 0 bases, with 6 bases between. Germline V gives CDR1 WSHSY, CDR2 SAAADI. The CDR3 spans 15 residues. The CDR3 DNA sequence: TGCGCCAGCAGTGAGTCCATAGCCTCCTACAATGAGCAGTTCTTC. This codes for CASSESIASYNEQFF.

This chain uses TRBV24-1 with TRBJ2-5, with 8 bases that match TRBD1. This CDR3 is built from 15 residues. V lost 3 bases and J lost 5; bases outside the gene matches: 7. Germline CDR1 reads KGHDR; CDR2 reads SFDVKD. The CDR3 coding sequence is TGTGCCACCAGTGATCCCGGACAGGGTTGGGAGACCCAGTACTTC. Translating it yields CATSDPGQGWETQYF.

The chain combines TRBV6-1 with TRBJ2-4; possible D gene TRBD2, 6 bases. V lost 2 bases to trimming and J lost 1 base, with 21 bases between them. CDR3 length equals 19 residues. Germline V gives CDR1 MNHNS, CDR2 SASEGT. The CDR3 loop reads CASSENVWGDPKAKNIQYF. The CDR3 DNA follows: TGTGCCAGCAGTGAAAATGTTTGGGGGGACCCTAAGGCCAAAAACATTCAGTACTTC.

The chain uses TRBV6-5 and TRBJ2-7; a possible D gene is TRBD2 (5 bases). Between the trimmed V and J ends, which lost 2 bases and 2 bases, there was a span of 10 bases. The CDR3 runs 14 residues. Germline V gene lookup returns CDR1 MNHEY and CDR2 SVGAGI. CDR3 in amino acids: CASSYTGSTYEQYF. For the CDR3, the DNA is TGTGCCAGCAGTTACACGGGATCCACCTACGAGCAGTACTTC.

The genes are TRBV4-1 and TRBJ1-1, with a possible D match to TRBD1 (6 bases). In germline, CDR1 is MGHRA, CDR2 YSYEKL. This CDR3 spans 15 amino acids. V was clipped by 3 bases and J by 2 bases, with 13 bases between them. The CDR3 DNA follows: TGCGCCAGCAGCCAGGGCTACAGGGATAACACTGAAGCTTTCTTT. As protein: CASSQGYRDNTEAFF.

This chain connects TRBV28 to TRBJ1-2, with a tentative D call TRBD1 (5 bases). Germline V gene sequence: CDR1 MDHEN, CDR2 SYDVKM. This CDR3 contains 16 residues. Trimming left V 8 bases short and J 8 bases short, with 27 bases between. Here the CDR3 reads CASGYHHLGVLDGYTF. The CDR3 nucleotides read TGTGCCAGCGGCTACCACCATCTAGGGGTGCTCGACGGCTACACCTTC.

CDR3 sequence reads: CATSRDLGWSTEAFF. The CDR3 coding sequence is TGTGCCACCAGCAGAGATCTAGGATGGAGTACTGAAGCTTTCTTT. This chain uses TRBV15 with TRBJ1-1; D gene unclear. Per germline, CDR1 LNHNV and CDR2 YYDKDF (reference sequence). The CDR3 has 15 amino acids. V lost 0 bases to trimming and J lost 5 bases, with 13 bases between them.

The chain is built from TRBV23-1 and TRBJ2-6; D is uncertain. TRBV23-1 carries the ORF label, with uncertain function. Trimming removed 2 bases from V and 6 bases from J, with 14 bases in between. The CDR3 consists of 16 residues. This CDR3 is CASSQIGSLEANVLTF. For the CDR3, the DNA is TGCGCCAGCAGTCAAATCGGGTCTCTGGAGGCCAACGTCCTGACTTTC.

The chain links TRBV2 to TRBJ1-6, with 7 nucleotides matching TRBD1. CDR3 length: 15 amino acids. After removal of 5 bases from V and 9 bases from J, the junction contained 10 bases not matched to a gene. The germline gives CDR1 SNHLY, CDR2 FYNNEI. CDR3 in amino acids: CASSLMTGLSSPLHF. In DNA, the CDR3 is TGTGCCAGCAGTTTGATGACAGGGTTGAGTTCACCCCTCCACTTT. Based on the CDR3 plus reference TRBV2 and TRBJ1-6, the full variable domain is EPEVTQTPSHQVTQMGQEVILRCVPISNHLYFYWYRQILGQKVEFLVSFYNNEISEKSEIFDDQFSVERPDGSNFTLKIRSTKLEDSAMYFCASSLMTGLSSPLHFGNGTRLTVT.

The genes are TRBV5-1 and TRBJ2-1, with D perhaps matching TRBD1 (6 bases). Germline V lookup: CDR1 SGHRS, CDR2 YFSETQ. The V end lost 6 bases, the J end lost 9 bases, and 19 bases lay between the germline ends. This CDR3 has 14 amino acids. The chain's CDR3 is CASTRPGEYSEQFF. The CDR3 DNA follows: TGCGCCAGCACCCGTCCAGGGGAATATAGTGAGCAGTTCTTC.